This T cell receptor beta chain originates from a study of CD8 T cells in Susac syndrome. Under recently defined diagnostic criteria, the patients with Susac syndrome qualified as having definite or probable disease. Reverse transcription used about 0.45 to 1 ug RNA and random hexamers. The authors amplified TCR beta CDR3 across 54 Vbeta and 13 Jbeta using immunoSEQ multiplex PCR. TCRdb recomputed calls from the immunoSEQ multiplex PCR reads with MiXCR, one row per CDR3 protein. The table shows 150,000 or so distinct CDR3 sequences, with 85% to 95% occurring only once. Trimming shortened V by 0 bases and J by 7 bases, and 17 bases separated the two germline ends. The CDR3 covers 16 residues. Germline values: CDR1 SGHRS, CDR2 YFSETQ. This clonotype was detected only once.

The chain links TRBV5-1 to TRBJ2-1; either TRBD1 or TRBD2 may fit D (5 bases each). The sequence was collected from a human donor with Susac syndrome. The sequencing input was CD4+ T cells from PBMCs. This chain's CDR3 is CASSLGGQNRGNEQFF. CDR3 sequence (DNA): TGCGCCAGCAGCTTGGGCGGACAAAATCGCGGGAATGAGCAGTTCTTC.